This T cell receptor beta chain was identified during a study of CXCR3-negative and CXCR3-positive naive CD8 T cells. Germline CDR1 SQVTM, CDR2 ANQGSEA. The CDR3 totals 15 residues. Libraries of TRB cDNA were made by 5' RACE and carried UMIs. TCRdb reprocessed the 5' RACE reads and stores each CDR3 protein as one record, lacking DNA. Across roughly 6,100 distinct CDR3 sequences, the top ten clones capture over 1% of the sample. According to its frequency, this clonotype is medium-sized (0.01 to 0.1%). Its specificity is not known. General study results and limits: The level of CXCR3 expression partially decreased after cryopreservation; the majority of assays used fresh PBMCs.

This receptor was identified in a human donor in good health. Some clones in this sample may be carry-over from other donors' samples. J is TRBJ2-7 and V is TRBV29-1; the TCRdb D gene call, TRBD1, has no DNA to confirm it. Specimen: naive CXCR3- CD8+ T cells from blood. Described subset: CD45RO-CCR7+CD27+CD95- naive CD8+ T cells lacking CXCR3 (TNR3-). The CDR3 spells CSVGLGQGERYEQYF.